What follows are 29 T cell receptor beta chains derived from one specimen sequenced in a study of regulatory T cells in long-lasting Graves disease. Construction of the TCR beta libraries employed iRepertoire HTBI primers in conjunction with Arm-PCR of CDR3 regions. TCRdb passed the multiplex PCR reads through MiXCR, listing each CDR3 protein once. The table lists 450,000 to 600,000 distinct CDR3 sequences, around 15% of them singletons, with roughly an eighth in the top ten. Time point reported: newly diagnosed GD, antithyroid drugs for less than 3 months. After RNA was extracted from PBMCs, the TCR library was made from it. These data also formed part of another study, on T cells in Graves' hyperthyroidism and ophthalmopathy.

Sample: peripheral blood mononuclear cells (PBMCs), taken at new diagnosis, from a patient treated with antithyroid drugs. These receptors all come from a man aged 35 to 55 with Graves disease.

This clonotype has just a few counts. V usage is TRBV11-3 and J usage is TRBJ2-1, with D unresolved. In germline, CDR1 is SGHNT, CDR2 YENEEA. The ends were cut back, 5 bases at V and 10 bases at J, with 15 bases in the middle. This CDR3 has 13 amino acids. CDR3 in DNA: TGTGCCAGCAGCCCTGGACCGCCGTCGGAGCAGTTCTTC. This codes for CASSPGPPSEQFF.

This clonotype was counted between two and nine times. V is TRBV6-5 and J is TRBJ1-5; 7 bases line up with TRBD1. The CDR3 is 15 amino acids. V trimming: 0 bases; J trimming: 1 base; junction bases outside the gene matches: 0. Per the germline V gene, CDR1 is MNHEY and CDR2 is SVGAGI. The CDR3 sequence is CASSYSQGSNQPQHF. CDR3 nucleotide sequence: TGTGCCAGCAGTTACTCACAGGGGAGCAATCAGCCCCAGCATTTT.

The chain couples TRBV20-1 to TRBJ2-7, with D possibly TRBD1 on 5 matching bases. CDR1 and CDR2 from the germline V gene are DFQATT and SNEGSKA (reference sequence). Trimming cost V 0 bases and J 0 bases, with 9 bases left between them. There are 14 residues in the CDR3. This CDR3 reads CSARDYQGSYEQYF. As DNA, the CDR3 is TGCAGTGCTAGAGATTACCAGGGCTCCTACGAGCAGTACTTC.

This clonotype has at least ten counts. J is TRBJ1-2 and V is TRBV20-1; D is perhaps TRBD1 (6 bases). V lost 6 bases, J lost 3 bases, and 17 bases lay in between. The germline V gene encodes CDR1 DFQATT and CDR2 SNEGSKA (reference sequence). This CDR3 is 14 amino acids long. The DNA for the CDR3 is TGCAGTGCCGCCGATGGGTACAGGGACTATGGCTACACCTTC. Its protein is CSAADGYRDYGYTF.

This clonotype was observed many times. As DNA, the CDR3 is TGCAGTGCTAGATGGCAGGGTGGGAATGAGCAGTTCTTC. Its protein product is CSARWQGGNEQFF. The chain combines TRBV20-1 with TRBJ2-1, with a tentative D call TRBD1 (5 bases). Trimming stripped 2 bases from V and 7 bases from J, with 12 bases between. This CDR3 is 13 amino acids long. Germline CDR1 and CDR2: DFQATT and SNEGSKA (reference sequence).

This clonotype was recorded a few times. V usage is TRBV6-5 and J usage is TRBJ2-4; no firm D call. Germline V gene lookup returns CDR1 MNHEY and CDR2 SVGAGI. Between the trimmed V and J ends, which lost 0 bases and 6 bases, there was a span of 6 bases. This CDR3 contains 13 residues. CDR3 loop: CASSYSVANIQYF. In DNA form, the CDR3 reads TGTGCCAGCAGTTACTCTGTGGCAAACATTCAGTACTTC.

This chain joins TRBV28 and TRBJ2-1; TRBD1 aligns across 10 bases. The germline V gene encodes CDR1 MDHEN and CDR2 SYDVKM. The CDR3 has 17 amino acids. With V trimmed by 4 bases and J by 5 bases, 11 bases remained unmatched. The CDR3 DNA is TGTGCCAGCAGTTCAATCCGACAGGGGGCAGTCGACAATGAGCAGTTCTTC. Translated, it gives CASSSIRQGAVDNEQFF.

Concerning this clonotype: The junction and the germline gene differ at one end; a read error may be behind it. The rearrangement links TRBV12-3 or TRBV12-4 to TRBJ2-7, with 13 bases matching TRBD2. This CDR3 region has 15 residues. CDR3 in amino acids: CASSTPGLAGNERYF. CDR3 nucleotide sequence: TGTGCCAGCAGCACACCGGGACTAGCGGGAAACGAGCGGTACTTC.

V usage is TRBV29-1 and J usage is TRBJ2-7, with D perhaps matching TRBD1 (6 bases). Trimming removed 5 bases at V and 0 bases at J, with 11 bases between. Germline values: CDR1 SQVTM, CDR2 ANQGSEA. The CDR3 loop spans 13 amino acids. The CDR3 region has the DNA TGCAGCGTTCGGGACATAGACTCCTACGAGCAGTACTTC. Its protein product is CSVRDIDSYEQYF.

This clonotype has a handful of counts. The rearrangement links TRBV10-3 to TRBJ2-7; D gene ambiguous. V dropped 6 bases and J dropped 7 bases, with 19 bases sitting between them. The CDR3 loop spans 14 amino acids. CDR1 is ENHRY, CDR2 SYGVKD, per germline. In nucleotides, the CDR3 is TGTGCCATCAGCCTACAAGGTTCCTTGGGGGAGCAGTACTTC. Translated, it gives CAISLQGSLGEQYF.

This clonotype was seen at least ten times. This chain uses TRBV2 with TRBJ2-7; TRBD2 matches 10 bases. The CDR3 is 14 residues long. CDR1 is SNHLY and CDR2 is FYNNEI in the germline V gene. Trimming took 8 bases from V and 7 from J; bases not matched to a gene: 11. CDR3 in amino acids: CASLGLAGVREQYF. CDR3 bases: TGTGCCAGCCTAGGGCTAGCGGGAGTGAGGGAGCAGTACTTC.

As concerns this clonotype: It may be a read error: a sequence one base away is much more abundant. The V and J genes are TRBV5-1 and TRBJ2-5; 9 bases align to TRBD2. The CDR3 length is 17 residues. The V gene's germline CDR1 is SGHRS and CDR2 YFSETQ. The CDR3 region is CASSHRRAGGSYNEQYF. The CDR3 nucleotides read TGTGCCAGCAGCCATCGCCGAGCGGGAGGATCCTACAATGAGCAGTACTTC.

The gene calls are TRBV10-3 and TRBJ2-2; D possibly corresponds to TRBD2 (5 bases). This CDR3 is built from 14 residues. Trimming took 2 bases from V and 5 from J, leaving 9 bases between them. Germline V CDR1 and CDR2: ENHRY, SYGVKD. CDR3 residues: CAISERTETGELFF. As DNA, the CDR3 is TGTGCCATCAGTGAGCGGACTGAAACCGGGGAGCTGTTTTTT.

The CDR3 region is CASSLSGGGTGELFF. The CDR3, as DNA: TGTGCCAGCAGCTTATCCGGGGGAGGCACCGGGGAGCTGTTTTTT. The chain uses TRBV7-3 and TRBJ2-2, with D perhaps matching TRBD2 (6 bases). The germline gives CDR1 SGHTA, CDR2 FQGTGA. This CDR3 is built from 15 residues. V was trimmed by 2 bases and J by 4 bases, leaving 11 bases between them. Full variable domain (missing parts from reference TRBV7-3 and TRBJ2-2): GAGVSQTPSNKVTEKGKYVELRCDPISGHTALYWYRQSLGQGPEFLIYFQGTGAADDSGLPNDRFFAVRPEGSVSTLKIQRTERGDSAVYLCASSLSGGGTGELFFGEGSRLTVL.

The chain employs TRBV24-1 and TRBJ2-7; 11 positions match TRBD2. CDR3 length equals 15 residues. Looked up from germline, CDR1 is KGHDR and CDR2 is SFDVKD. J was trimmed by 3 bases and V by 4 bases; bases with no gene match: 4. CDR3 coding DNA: TGTGCCACCAGTGAGACACTAGCGGGAGTCTACGAGCAGTACTTC. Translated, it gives CATSETLAGVYEQYF.

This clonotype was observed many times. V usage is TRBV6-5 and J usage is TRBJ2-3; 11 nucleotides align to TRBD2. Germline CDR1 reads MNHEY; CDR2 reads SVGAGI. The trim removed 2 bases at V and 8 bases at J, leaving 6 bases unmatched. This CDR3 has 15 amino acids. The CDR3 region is CASSYGTSGGGTQYF. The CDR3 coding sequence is TGTGCCAGCAGTTACGGGACTAGCGGCGGCGGTACGCAGTATTTT.

The CDR3 here is CATSDPDRVGYNEQFF. The DNA for the CDR3 is TGTGCCACCAGTGACCCGGACAGGGTGGGTTACAATGAGCAGTTCTTC. V and J are TRBV24-1 and TRBJ2-1, with 8 nucleotides matching TRBD1. Germline CDR1 KGHDR, CDR2 SFDVKD. This CDR3 region has 16 residues. With V trimmed by 4 bases and J by 4 bases, 8 bases remained unmatched.

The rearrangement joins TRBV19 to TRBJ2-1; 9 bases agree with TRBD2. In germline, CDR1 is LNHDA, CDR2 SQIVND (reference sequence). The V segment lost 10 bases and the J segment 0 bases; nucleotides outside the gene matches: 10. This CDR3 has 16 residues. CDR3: CATLALAGSSYNEQFF. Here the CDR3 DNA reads TGTGCCACCCTCGCCCTAGCGGGAAGCTCCTACAATGAGCAGTTCTTC.

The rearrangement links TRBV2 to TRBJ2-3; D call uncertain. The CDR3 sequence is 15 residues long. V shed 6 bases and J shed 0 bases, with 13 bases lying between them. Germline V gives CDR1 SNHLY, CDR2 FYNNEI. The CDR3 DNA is TGTGCCAGCAGGCCCCGGTTCTCTAGCACAGATACGCAGTATTTT. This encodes CASRPRFSSTDTQYF.

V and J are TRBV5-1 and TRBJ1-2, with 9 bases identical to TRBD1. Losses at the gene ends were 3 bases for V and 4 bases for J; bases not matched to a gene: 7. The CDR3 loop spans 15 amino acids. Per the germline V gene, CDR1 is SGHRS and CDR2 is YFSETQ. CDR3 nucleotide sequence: TGCGCCAGCAGCTGGGGGGACAGGGCCGTCTATGGCTACACCTTC. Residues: CASSWGDRAVYGYTF.

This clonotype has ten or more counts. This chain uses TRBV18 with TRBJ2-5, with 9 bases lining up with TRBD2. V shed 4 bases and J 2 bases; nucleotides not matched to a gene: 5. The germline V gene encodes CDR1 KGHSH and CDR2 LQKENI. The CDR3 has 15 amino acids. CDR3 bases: TGTGCCAGCTCACGGGTAGCGGGAGTACAAGAGACCCAGTACTTC. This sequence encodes CASSRVAGVQETQYF.

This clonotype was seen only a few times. The CDR3 sequence is CASNRNRDRGYEQYF. The CDR3 DNA reads as TGTGCCAGCAATAGAAACCGGGACAGGGGTTACGAGCAGTACTTC. The chain is built from TRBV6-2 or TRBV6-3 and TRBJ2-7; 10 bases map to TRBD1. Losses at the gene ends were 7 bases for V and 4 bases for J; bases not matched to a gene: 10. The CDR3 runs 15 residues. The germline V gene has CDR1 MNHEY and CDR2 SVGEGT.

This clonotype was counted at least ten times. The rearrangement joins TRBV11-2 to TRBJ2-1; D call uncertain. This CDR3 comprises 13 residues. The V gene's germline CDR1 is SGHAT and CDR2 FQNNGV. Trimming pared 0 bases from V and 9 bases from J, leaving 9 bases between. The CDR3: CASSLDLWAEQFF. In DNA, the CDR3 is TGTGCCAGCAGCTTAGACCTGTGGGCTGAGCAGTTCTTC.

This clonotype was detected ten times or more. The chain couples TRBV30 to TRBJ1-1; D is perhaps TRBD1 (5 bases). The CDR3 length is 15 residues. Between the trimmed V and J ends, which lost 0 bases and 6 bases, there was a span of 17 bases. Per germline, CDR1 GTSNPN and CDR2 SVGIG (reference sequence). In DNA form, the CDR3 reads TGTGCCTGGAGTGTAGTGGGGGGAGCACGGGCTGAAGCTTTCTTT. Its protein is CAWSVVGGARAEAFF.

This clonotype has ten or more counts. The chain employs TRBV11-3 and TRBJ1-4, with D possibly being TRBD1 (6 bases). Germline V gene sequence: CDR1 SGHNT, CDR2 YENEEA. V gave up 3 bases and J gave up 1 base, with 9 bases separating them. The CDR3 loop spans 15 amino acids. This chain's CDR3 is CASSFRGQTNEKLFF. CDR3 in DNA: TGTGCCAGCAGCTTTCGGGGGCAAACTAATGAAAAACTGTTTTTT. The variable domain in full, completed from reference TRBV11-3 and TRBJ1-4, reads EAGVVQSPRYKIIEKKQPVAFWCNPISGHNTLYWYLQNLGQGPELLIRYENEEAVDDSQLPKDRFSAERLKGVDSTLKIQPAELGDSAVYLCASSFRGQTNEKLFFGSGTQLSVL.

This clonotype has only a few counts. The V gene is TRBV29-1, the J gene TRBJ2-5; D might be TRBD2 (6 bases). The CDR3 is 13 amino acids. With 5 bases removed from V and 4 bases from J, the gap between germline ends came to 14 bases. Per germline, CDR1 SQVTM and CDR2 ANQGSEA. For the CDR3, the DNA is TGCAGCGTTTGTCCGGGACTTGTAGAGACCCAGTACTTC. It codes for CSVCPGLVETQYF.

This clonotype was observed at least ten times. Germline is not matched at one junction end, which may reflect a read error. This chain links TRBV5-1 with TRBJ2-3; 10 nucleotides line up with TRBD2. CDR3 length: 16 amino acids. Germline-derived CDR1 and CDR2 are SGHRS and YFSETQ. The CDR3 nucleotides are TGTGCCAGCAGTTTGACTAGCGGGTACAGCACAGATACGCAGTATTTT. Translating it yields CASSLTSGYSTDTQYF.

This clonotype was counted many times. The CDR3, as DNA: TGTGCCAGCAGCCCCAGACTAGCGGGACTGTTCTTC. Translation gives CASSPRLAGLFF. This chain joins TRBV6-1 and TRBJ2-1; 11 nucleotides align to TRBD2. The CDR3 length is 12 residues. The germline CDR1 and CDR2 sequences are MNHNS and SASEGT. The ends lost 6 bases at V and 15 bases at J; junction bases unmatched: 7.

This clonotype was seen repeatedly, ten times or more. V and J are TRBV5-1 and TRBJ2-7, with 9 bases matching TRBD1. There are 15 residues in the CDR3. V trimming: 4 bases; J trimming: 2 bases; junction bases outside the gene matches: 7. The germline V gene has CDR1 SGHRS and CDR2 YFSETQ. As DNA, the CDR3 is TGCGCCAGCAGCCTAAGACAGGGGGAGGCCTACGAGCAGTACTTC. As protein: CASSLRQGEAYEQYF. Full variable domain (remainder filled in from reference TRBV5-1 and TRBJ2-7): KAGVTQTPRYLIKTRGQQVTLSCSPISGHRSVSWYQQTPGQGLQFLFEYFSETQRNKGNFPGRFSGRQFSNSRSEMNVSTLELGDSALYLCASSLRQGEAYEQYFGPGTRLTVT.